This is a list of T cell receptor beta chains from one sample in a study of cytomegalovirus exposure and HLA in healthy donors. Clones were read by immunoSEQ multiplex PCR, and TCRdb kept only the in-frame ones, dropping some. The sample has tens of thousands of clones; roughly 84% are singletons. Sequencing was done on a sample of PBMCs. All receptors come from a man aged 25-45 years in good health and CMV-seronegative. Both conserved end residues are part of each CDR3. The D gene is left open where the match is weak. Expanded clones are given a class, and other clones once, few, many or no size at all.

d_call	v_call	j_call	cdr3_length	clone_size	cdr3_aa	cdr3_nt
-	TRBV7-3	TRBJ1-2	15	-	CASSLNNGQGYGYTF	TGTGCCAGCAGCCTAAATAATGGGCAGGGTTACGGCTACACCTTC
-	TRBV29-1	TRBJ1-3	13	-	CSVGQSSGNTIYF	TGCAGCGTTGGACAGTCCTCTGGAAACACCATATATTTT
-	TRBV9	TRBJ1-1	14	once	CASSAWGLGTEAFF	TGTGCCAGCAGCGCCTGGGGCCTAGGGACTGAAGCTTTCTTT
TRBD1	TRBV14	TRBJ1-6	16	-	CASSPLGQGYPSPLHF	TGTGCCAGCAGCCCCTTGGGACAGGGTTATCCCTCACCCCTCCACTTT
TRBD1	TRBV9	TRBJ2-1	15	-	CASNPSGTDYNEQFF	TGTGCCAGCAATCCCTCCGGGACAGACTACAATGAGCAGTTCTTC
-	TRBV6-5	TRBJ1-1	14	-	CASRTGQMNTEAFF	TGTGCCAGCAGAACTGGACAGATGAACACTGAAGCTTTCTTT
TRBD1	TRBV25-1	TRBJ1-2	15	-	CASSEYLGQGQGYTF	TGTGCCAGCAGTGAATACTTAGGACAGGGACAAGGCTACACCTTC
TRBD2	TRBV6-5	TRBJ2-1	15	-	CASSYLAGNGNEQFF	TGTGCCAGCAGTTACCTAGCGGGGAACGGGAATGAGCAGTTCTTC
-	TRBV27	TRBJ2-7	14	-	CASSLSPNSYEQYF	TGTGCCAGCAGTTTATCGCCTAACTCCTACGAGCAGTACTTC
TRBD1	TRBV5-1	TRBJ1-5	17	-	CASSLVPGQGSNQPQHF	TGCGCCAGCAGCTTGGTTCCAGGACAGGGGTCCAATCAGCCCCAGCATTTT
TRBD1	TRBV6-5	TRBJ1-2	14	-	CASSFGTGENGYTF	TGTGCCAGCAGTTTCGGGACAGGGGAGAATGGCTACACCTTC
TRBD1	TRBV19	TRBJ1-1	16	-	CASSIFTGALNTEAFF	TGTGCCAGTAGTATATTCACAGGGGCGCTGAACACTGAAGCTTTCTTT
-	TRBV4-2	TRBJ2-7	14	-	CASSQPGLDYEQYF	TGTGCCAGCAGCCAACCAGGCCTCGACTACGAGCAGTACTTC
TRBD1	TRBV6-4	TRBJ2-1	15	-	CASSVQGFLGNEQFF	TGTGCCAGCAGTGTACAGGGGTTTTTGGGCAATGAGCAGTTCTTC
-	TRBV27	TRBJ1-4	16	-	CASSFLAPPTNEKLFF	TGTGCCAGCAGTTTCCTGGCACCTCCAACTAATGAAAAACTGTTTTTT
TRBD1	TRBV29-1	TRBJ1-5	14	-	CSVSEGASNQPQHF	TGCAGCGTATCCGAGGGGGCGAGCAATCAGCCCCAGCATTTT